Presented here are 5 T cell receptor beta chains from one specimen sequenced in a study of cytomegalovirus exposure and HLA in healthy donors. This PCR relied on a set of 60 Vbeta primers and 13 Jbeta primers. This table comes from immunoSEQ multiplex PCR, and its TCRdb copy is limited to in-frame clones, with some not included. Recorded for this sample: about 140,000 clones. Input material: PBMCs. The receptors stem from a male donor in good health and CMV-seronegative.

The chain links TRBV2 to TRBJ2-1, with 11 positions matching TRBD2. Germline CDR1 reads SNHLY; CDR2 reads FYNNEI. CDR3 length: 16 residues. V shed 2 bases and J 7 bases; nucleotides not matched to a gene: 7. For the CDR3, the DNA is TGTGCCAGCAGTGAAACGCTAGCGGGAGGACGGAATGAGCAGTTCTTC. This translates into CASSETLAGGRNEQFF.

The gene calls are TRBV5-4 and TRBJ1-1, with unresolved D. Looked up from germline, CDR1 is SGHNT and CDR2 is YYREEE (reference sequence). This CDR3 region has 15 residues. V lost 4 bases and J lost 3, with 16 bases in between. The CDR3 DNA follows: TGTGCCAGCAGCCCAAGGCAAGGGCGGGACACTGAAGCTTTCTTT. Amino acid sequence: CASSPRQGRDTEAFF.

V and J are TRBV30 and TRBJ1-1; weak D call: TRBD1 (6 bases). CDR1 and CDR2 (germline): GTSNPN, SVGIG (reference sequence). The CDR3 runs 14 residues. V was pared by 3 bases and J by 5 bases, with 16 bases between. CDR3 protein: CAWRGGGPETEAFF. CDR3 coding DNA: TGTGCCTGGAGGGGTGGGGGCCCGGAGACTGAAGCTTTCTTT.

Here the CDR3 DNA reads TGCAGTGTACTAGCGGGGGGTGGGCAGTACTTC. Encoded protein: CSVLAGGGQYF. The V call is TRBV20-1, the J call TRBJ2-7; 12 nucleotides match TRBD2. CDR3 length: 11 residues. After removal of 7 bases from V and 9 bases from J, the junction contained 4 bases not matched to a gene. CDR1 and CDR2 (germline): DFQATT, SNEGSKA (reference sequence).

The gene calls are TRBV5-6 and TRBJ2-2; 9 bases map to TRBD1. The trim removed 3 bases at V and 4 bases at J, leaving 1 base unmatched. The germline gives CDR1 SGHDT, CDR2 YYEEEE. The CDR3 length is 14 residues. In DNA, the CDR3 is TGTGCCAGCAGCTGGGACAGGGCCACCGGGGAGCTGTTTTTT. Residues: CASSWDRATGELFF.